This T cell receptor beta chain was retrieved from a study of cytomegalovirus exposure and HLA in healthy donors. Remarks on this clone: Its antigen is unknown.

CDR1 is MNHEY and CDR2 is SVGAGI in the germline V gene. This CDR3 is 13 amino acids long. V lost 7 bases, J lost 8 bases, and 8 bases stayed unmatched. Study findings and constraints: The study found most TCR sequences rare, yet found some public TCRs in many donors.

The PCR employed 60 Vbeta primers together with 13 Jbeta primers. Sequenced by immunoSEQ multiplex PCR; TCRdb stores in-frame clones only, minus some. Counted here are 100,000 to 150,000 clones, approximately 71% occurring once; the ten biggest clones make up more than 2.5%. The chain uses TRBV6-5 and TRBJ1-2; 9 nucleotides line up with TRBD1. The sequence derives from a woman between 50 and 59 years old in good health and CMV-seronegative. Sample: PBMCs. In DNA form, the CDR3 reads TGTGCCAGCAAGCTTCCGACAGGGGGGGGCTACACCTTC. It codes for CASKLPTGGGYTF.